Following are 31 T cell receptor beta chains from one sample sequenced in a study of a mutant IDH1 vaccine in newly diagnosed glioma. Time point reported: baseline, week 1 (first vaccination visit). Treatment denoted: pre-vaccination baseline after standard-of-care therapy. TCRdb keeps only in-frame clones here, not all; method: immunoSEQ multiplex PCR. This sample yields 15,000 to 20,000 clones, of which about 95% are seen a single time; 3.6% belongs to the top ten. This sample comprised peripheral blood mononuclear cells (PBMCs), obtained from a glioma patient treated with radiotherapy, temozolomide or both. Receptors were obtained from a woman under 30 with glioma. Some clones in this sample may be carry-over from other donors' samples.

The chain combines TRBV14 with TRBJ2-7, with 7 bases matching TRBD1. CDR3 size: 16 residues. V gave up 3 bases and J gave up 0 bases; unmatched junction bases: 8. The V gene's germline CDR1 is SGHDN and CDR2 FVKESK. This chain's CDR3 is CASSHRQGILSYEQYF. DNA for the CDR3: TGTGCCAGCAGCCACCGACAGGGAATACTCTCCTACGAGCAGTACTTC.

V is TRBV7-8 and J is TRBJ2-7; the D is unclear. Trimming left V 6 bases short and J 1 base short, with 7 bases between. The CDR3 covers 12 residues. In germline, CDR1 is SGHVS, CDR2 FQNEAQ. CDR3 nucleotide sequence: TGTGCCAGCAGGGGCCCTTCCTACGAGCAGTACTTC. Its protein is CASRGPSYEQYF.

The chain uses TRBV29-1 and TRBJ2-1; TRBD1 matches at 9 bases. J lost 9 bases, V lost 3 bases, and 9 bases had no gene match. Per the germline V gene, CDR1 is SQVTM and CDR2 is ANQGSEA. The CDR3 extends over 14 amino acids. The CDR3 loop reads CSVEGQGREGEQFF. The CDR3 DNA reads TGCAGCGTTGAGGGACAGGGTCGTGAGGGTGAGCAGTTCTTC.

V gene TRBV6-1 combines with J gene TRBJ1-2; the match to TRBD1 covers 7 bases. CDR1 is MNHNS and CDR2 is SASEGT in the germline V gene. The CDR3 loop spans 15 amino acids. V lost 6 bases and J lost 5; bases outside the gene matches: 12. DNA of the CDR3: TGTGCCAGCAGGGGCTCAGGGGGAATGGAATATGGCTACACCTTC. Encoded protein: CASRGSGGMEYGYTF.

The chain recombines TRBV7-2 with TRBJ1-1; TRBD1 might be the D (6 bases). The CDR3 is made up of 14 amino acids. Trimming took 5 bases from V and 3 from J, leaving 13 bases between them. Per the germline V gene, CDR1 is SGHTA and CDR2 is FQGNSA. The DNA of the CDR3 is TGTGCCAGCAGCGCACAGGGCCCCGACACTGAAGCTTTCTTT. This encodes CASSAQGPDTEAFF.

V usage is TRBV10-3 and J usage is TRBJ1-5, with unresolved D. CDR1 ENHRY and CDR2 SYGVKD come from the germline V gene. The CDR3 contains 14 residues. V was trimmed by 8 bases and J by 0 bases, leaving 11 bases between them. The CDR3 region is CAIDRENSNQPQHF. The CDR3 DNA sequence: TGTGCCATCGACCGGGAAAATAGCAATCAGCCCCAGCATTTT.

The CDR3 region is CASSPQTGSGNTIYF. The CDR3 region has the DNA TGTGCCAGCTCACCGCAAACAGGGTCTGGAAACACCATATATTTT. This chain joins TRBV18 and TRBJ1-3; TRBD1 might be the D (6 bases). Germline V gives CDR1 KGHSH, CDR2 LQKENI. V lost 3 bases and J lost 1, with 10 bases in between. This CDR3 is built from 15 residues.

The chain carries TRBV7-9 and TRBJ2-3, with a possible D match to TRBD1 (5 bases). Per the germline V gene, CDR1 is SEHNR and CDR2 is FQNEAQ (reference sequence). The V and J ends lost 2 bases and 5 bases respectively, with 17 bases between them. CDR3 size: 16 residues. CDR3 residues: CASSLLWGLPGDTQYF. The CDR3 bases are TGTGCCAGCAGCTTACTCTGGGGCCTTCCCGGAGATACGCAGTATTTT.

This chain connects TRBV2 to TRBJ2-7; TRBD1 aligns across 8 bases. V lost 9 bases, J lost 5 bases, and 9 bases stayed unmatched. Germline CDR1 SNHLY, CDR2 FYNNEI. This CDR3 has 13 amino acids. The CDR3 reads CARLTGQGNEQYF. CDR3 in DNA: TGTGCCAGATTAACTGGACAGGGTAACGAGCAGTACTTC.

The chain combines TRBV7-9 with TRBJ2-2; D gene ambiguous. The CDR3 has 13 residues. Trimming took off 1 base at V and 6 bases at J, with 6 bases between the two ends. Germline-derived CDR1 and CDR2 are SEHNR and FQNEAQ (reference sequence). CDR3 sequence reads: CASSLVPPGELFF. For the CDR3, the DNA is TGTGCCAGCAGCTTAGTCCCTCCCGGGGAGCTGTTTTTT.

The V call is TRBV15, the J call TRBJ1-1; no definite D call. The CDR3 runs to 16 residues. The germline V gene has CDR1 LNHNV and CDR2 YYDKDF (reference sequence). The germline V and J ends were trimmed by 0 bases and 0 bases, with 11 bases remaining between them. The CDR3 DNA sequence: TGTGCCACCAGCAGAGATCGTCCGGCTATGAACACTGAAGCTTTCTTT. Translating it yields CATSRDRPAMNTEAFF.

The rearrangement joins TRBV4-1 to TRBJ1-2, with unresolved D. The CDR3 runs 12 residues. Germline CDR1 MGHRA, CDR2 YSYEKL. Trimming pared 6 bases from V and 1 base from J, leaving 6 bases between. CDR3 protein: CASSTINYGYTF. The DNA for the CDR3 is TGCGCCAGCAGTACAATTAACTATGGCTACACCTTC.

CDR3 DNA: TGTGCCAGCAGCTTTATGATGCTCACAGATACGCAGTATTTT. It is translated as CASSFMMLTDTQYF. The chain has TRBV7-2 and TRBJ2-3; D remains unclear. This CDR3 contains 14 residues. V lost 3 bases and J 2 bases, leaving 9 bases between the germline ends. Per the germline V gene, CDR1 is SGHTA and CDR2 is FQGNSA.

This clone has just one count. The chain carries TRBV7-2 and TRBJ2-7; 8 bases map to TRBD1. The CDR3 totals 14 residues. CDR1 and CDR2 (germline): SGHTA, FQGNSA. J was trimmed by 2 bases and V by 3 bases; bases with no gene match: 3. CDR3 amino acids: CASSLGQVAYEQYF. CDR3 coding DNA: TGTGCCAGCAGCTTGGGACAGGTCGCCTACGAGCAGTACTTC.

This chain joins TRBV19 and TRBJ1-4; D is unresolved. The CDR3 covers 15 residues. Germline CDR1 reads LNHDA; CDR2 reads SQIVND (reference sequence). The V end lost 6 bases, the J end lost 0 bases, and 11 bases lay between the germline ends. The CDR3: CASRQRTATNEKLFF. In DNA form, the CDR3 reads TGTGCCAGTAGACAGAGAACAGCAACTAATGAAAAACTGTTTTTT.

Here the CDR3 reads CASSLGQPNEQFF. The CDR3 coding sequence is TGTGCCAGCAGCTTAGGGCAGCCCAATGAGCAGTTCTTC. The gene calls are TRBV11-3 and TRBJ2-1; D is undetermined. The V and J ends lost 1 base and 6 bases respectively, with 7 bases between them. The V gene's germline CDR1 is SGHNT and CDR2 YENEEA. The CDR3 spans 13 residues. Complete variable domain (other parts from reference TRBV11-3 and TRBJ2-1): EAGVVQSPRYKIIEKKQPVAFWCNPISGHNTLYWYLQNLGQGPELLIRYENEEAVDDSQLPKDRFSAERLKGVDSTLKIQPAELGDSAVYLCASSLGQPNEQFFGPGTRLTVL.

This clone was observed a single time. The gene calls are TRBV20-1 and TRBJ1-1; D gene uncertain. V dropped 1 base and J dropped 7 bases, with 7 bases sitting between them. CDR1 is DFQATT and CDR2 is SNEGSKA in the germline V gene (reference sequence). The CDR3 totals 11 residues. In DNA form, the CDR3 reads TGCAGTGCTAGAGGCGATGGTGAAGCTTTCTTT. As protein: CSARGDGEAFF.

The chain joins TRBV9 to TRBJ2-5; TRBD1 or TRBD2 may be the D gene (7 bases each). Germline V lookup: CDR1 SGDLS, CDR2 YYNGEE. Deletions cut 4 bases from V and 4 bases from J, with 17 bases between. This CDR3 is 15 amino acids long. CDR3 DNA sequence: TGTGCCAGCAGCTCCCAGGGGGGGGACTCAGAGACCCAGTACTTC. Protein: CASSSQGGDSETQYF.

The chain recombines TRBV29-1 with TRBJ1-4, with 10 nucleotides matching TRBD1. In germline, CDR1 is SQVTM, CDR2 ANQGSEA. The CDR3 covers 18 residues. V trimming: 5 bases; J trimming: 11 bases; junction bases outside the gene matches: 23. CDR3 nucleotides: TGCAGCGTTATGGTTTTAGACAGGGGGCAGACTTTCCCGGGGAAACTGTTTTTT. It is translated as CSVMVLDRGQTFPGKLFF.

The chain combines TRBV2 with TRBJ1-2; TRBD1 matches 7 bases. The CDR3 extends over 14 amino acids. The trim removed 1 base at V and 5 bases at J, leaving 4 bases unmatched. The germline gives CDR1 SNHLY, CDR2 FYNNEI. CDR3 DNA sequence: TGTGCCAGCAGTGAAGAGGGGGCACGATATGGCTACACCTTC. Encoded protein: CASSEEGARYGYTF.

In nucleotides, the CDR3 is TGTGCCAGCAGGGGAGGACATCCAAACGAGCAGTACTTC. Translating it yields CASRGGHPNEQYF. The rearrangement joins TRBV6-6 to TRBJ2-7; TRBD2 is a possible D gene (6 bases). Germline V gene data show CDR1 as MNHNY and CDR2 as SVGAGI (reference sequence). The CDR3 is 13 amino acids. V gave up 6 bases and J gave up 5 bases, with 14 bases separating them.

This clone was observed a handful of times. The chain carries TRBV6-5 and TRBJ1-1; 7 bases map to TRBD1. CDR1 MNHEY and CDR2 SVGAGI come from the germline V gene. V shed 6 bases, J shed 1 base, and the junction held 8 bases outside the gene matches. The CDR3 spans 15 residues. Here the CDR3 reads CASRRDRNPNTEAFF. In DNA form, the CDR3 reads TGTGCCAGCAGACGGGACAGAAATCCGAACACTGAAGCTTTCTTT.

This chain connects TRBV5-1 to TRBJ2-3; 7 nucleotides agree with TRBD1. The germline V gene encodes CDR1 SGHRS and CDR2 YFSETQ. There are 16 residues in the CDR3. V was pared by 0 bases and J by 0 bases, with 4 bases of the junction left unmatched. CDR3 sequence reads: CASSLGQGPSTDTQYF. DNA of the CDR3: TGCGCCAGCAGCTTGGGACAGGGCCCCAGCACAGATACGCAGTATTTT.

V gene TRBV19 combines with J gene TRBJ2-7; 9 bases are shared with TRBD1. V lost 5 bases to trimming and J lost 0 bases; unmatched junction nucleotides: 2. Germline values: CDR1 LNHDA, CDR2 SQIVND (reference sequence). The CDR3 runs to 14 residues. The CDR3 sequence is CASSDRGASYEQYF. The DNA of the CDR3 is TGTGCCAGTAGTGACAGGGGGGCCTCCTACGAGCAGTACTTC.

The V and J genes are TRBV7-9 and TRBJ1-1; D not certain. This CDR3 is 16 amino acids long. Germline V gene lookup returns CDR1 SEHNR and CDR2 FQNEAQ (reference sequence). Trimming left V 2 bases short and J 0 bases short, with 13 bases between. This CDR3 is CASSLKRTGMNTEAFF. For the CDR3, the DNA is TGTGCCAGCAGCTTAAAGCGGACGGGAATGAACACTGAAGCTTTCTTT. The variable domain in full, with the rest retrieved from reference TRBV7-9 and TRBJ1-1, is DTGVSQNPRHKITKRGQNVTFRCDPISEHNRLYWYRQTLGQGPEFLTYFQNEAQLEKSRLLSDRFSAERPKGSFSTLEIQRTEQGDSAMYLCASSLKRTGMNTEAFFGQGTRLTVV.

The J gene is TRBJ1-4, the V gene TRBV7-2; TRBD1 aligns across 7 bases. J was trimmed by 0 bases and V by 10 bases; bases with no gene match: 8. The CDR3 length is 15 residues. Per germline, CDR1 SGHTA and CDR2 FQGNSA. The CDR3 DNA follows: TGTGCCACCTCTGGGACAGCCGCAACTAATGAAAAACTGTTTTTT. Translated: CATSGTAATNEKLFF.

The gene calls are TRBV4-2 and TRBJ2-5; TRBD2 matches 7 bases. CDR3 size: 15 residues. V lost 0 bases to trimming and J lost 1 base; unmatched junction nucleotides: 2. Germline V gives CDR1 LGHNA, CDR2 YNFKEQ. CDR3 sequence reads: CASSQETSRQETQYF. Here the CDR3 DNA reads TGTGCCAGCAGCCAAGAGACTAGCCGCCAAGAGACCCAGTACTTC.

This chain connects TRBV28 to TRBJ2-2; 7 positions agree with TRBD1. The germline V gene has CDR1 MDHEN and CDR2 SYDVKM. CDR3 length equals 16 residues. The V and J ends lost 1 base and 3 bases, in that order; junction bases with no gene match: 5. The CDR3 region has the DNA TGTGCCAGCAGTTTATTAGGGGGCTTCGACACCGGGGAGCTGTTTTTT. Translating gives CASSLLGGFDTGELFF.

This rearrangement joins TRBV7-8 to TRBJ2-1; possible D gene TRBD2, 6 bases. The ends were cut back, 5 bases at V and 7 bases at J, with 15 bases in the middle. The CDR3 has 14 residues. The V gene's germline CDR1 is SGHVS and CDR2 FQNEAQ. The CDR3 DNA is TGTGCCAGCAGCCAACGTGAGGGACTGAATGAGCAGTTCTTC. Protein sequence: CASSQREGLNEQFF.

The chain uses TRBV5-6 and TRBJ2-7, with D possibly TRBD1 on 5 matching bases. This CDR3 comprises 12 residues. CDR1 SGHDT and CDR2 YYEEEE come from the germline V gene. Trimming took 5 bases from V and 3 from J, leaving 9 bases between them. CDR3 nucleotide sequence: TGTGCCAGCAGTACCCAGGGCTACGAGCAGTACTTC. Translating gives CASSTQGYEQYF.

The rearrangement joins TRBV19 to TRBJ2-7; TRBD2 matches 7 bases. Looked up from germline, CDR1 is LNHDA and CDR2 is SQIVND (reference sequence). The CDR3 is made up of 14 amino acids. Trimming at V came to 0 bases and at J to 3 bases, leaving 2 bases not matched to a gene. In DNA form, the CDR3 reads TGTGCCAGTAGTATAGACGGGAGGATCTACGAGCAGTACTTC. This translates into CASSIDGRIYEQYF.